These T cell receptor beta chains were read from a single sample in a study of radiation and T cells in renal cell carcinoma. TCRdb's copy holds only in-frame clones and misses some; the assay was immunoSEQ multiplex PCR. The sample lists just under 150,000 clones; 75% to 90% were seen once. Sequencing used blood, obtained from a patient whose treatment included radiotherapy and nephrectomy. These receptors were collected from a woman between 45 and 60 years old with renal cell carcinoma. CDR3s leave out the opening cysteine and the closing phenylalanine or tryptophan.

v_gene: TRBV2
j_gene: TRBJ1-2
CDR3aa: ASREQASYGYT

v_gene: TRBV7-9
j_gene: TRBJ1-1
CDR3aa: ASSRDLGGF

v_gene: TRBV27
j_gene: TRBJ2-2
CDR3aa: ASSGQRGTGKSTGELF

v_gene: TRBV20-1
j_gene: TRBJ2-7
CDR3aa: SARDSYEQY

v_gene: TRBV7-9
j_gene: TRBJ2-5
CDR3aa: ASSPFLTRPGLTETQY

v_gene: TRBV7-9
j_gene: TRBJ2-2
CDR3aa: ASSLGSENTGELF

v_gene: TRBV2
j_gene: TRBJ2-1
CDR3aa: ASTPRGGTYNEQF

v_gene: TRBV20-1
j_gene: TRBJ1-1
CDR3aa: SAERQGDAF

v_gene: TRBV4-3
j_gene: TRBJ1-6
CDR3aa: ASSQGPRVQPLH

v_gene: TRBV6-1
j_gene: TRBJ1-5
CDR3aa: ASSGGQGIGQPQH

v_gene: TRBV21-1
j_gene: TRBJ1-5
CDR3aa: ASSRGPSVQPQH

v_gene: TRBV6-5
j_gene: TRBJ1-1
CDR3aa: ASSYRTGSNTEAF

v_gene: TRBV18
j_gene: TRBJ1-2
CDR3aa: ASSPGTAWGYT

v_gene: TRBV5-1
j_gene: TRBJ2-1
CDR3aa: ASSPSGVLYEQF

v_gene: TRBV4-3
j_gene: TRBJ1-6
CDR3aa: ASSQGVPYNSPLH

v_gene: TRBV7-3
j_gene: TRBJ1-1
CDR3aa: ASSLWGGDTEAF

v_gene: TRBV9
j_gene: TRBJ2-2
CDR3aa: ASSGGGANTGELF

v_gene: TRBV2
j_gene: TRBJ1-1
CDR3aa: ASSLEPTEAF

v_gene: TRBV18
j_gene: TRBJ2-7
CDR3aa: ASSSGLASSYEQY

v_gene: TRBV9
j_gene: TRBJ2-3
CDR3aa: ASSVGTSTSTDTQY

v_gene: TRBV2
j_gene: TRBJ2-5
CDR3aa: ATGTGVETQY

v_gene: TRBV5-1
j_gene: TRBJ2-1
CDR3aa: ASSLDGQGEKRQF

v_gene: TRBV10-3
j_gene: TRBJ2-3
CDR3aa: AINLVSTDTQY

v_gene: TRBV7-2
j_gene: TRBJ1-1
CDR3aa: ASSPAGTGTEAF

v_gene: TRBV5-1
j_gene: TRBJ2-5
CDR3aa: ASSLGGQGQETQY

v_gene: TRBV15
j_gene: TRBJ2-3
CDR3aa: ATAGTSGSWGDTQY

v_gene: TRBV19
j_gene: TRBJ1-5
CDR3aa: ASSISASGRDVQPQH